A single sample is the source of the 21 T cell receptor beta chains below, sequenced in a study of blood T cell repertoires in COVID-19. Measured with immunoSEQ multiplex PCR; TCRdb has only the in-frame clones, and not every one. The sample has tens of thousands of clones, 80% seen once. Sequenced input: peripheral blood. The receptors come from a human donor in a cohort sampled during active COVID-19.

A few counts support this clone. The chain couples TRBV7-2 to TRBJ2-1; TRBD1 matches 7 bases. V trimming: 5 bases; J trimming: 4 bases; junction bases outside the gene matches: 5. This CDR3 has 14 residues. Germline values: CDR1 SGHTA, CDR2 FQGNSA. Written as DNA, the CDR3 is TGTGCCAGCAGCCTGGGACAGAAATACAATGAGCAGTTCTTC. Protein sequence: CASSLGQKYNEQFF.

CDR3 amino acids: CASSHREPASSYEQYF. The CDR3 DNA reads TGTGCCAGCAGCCATAGGGAGCCGGCTTCTTCCTACGAGCAGTACTTC. The chain recombines TRBV3-1 (or the pseudogene TRBV3-2) with TRBJ2-7, with D possibly being TRBD2 (5 bases). This CDR3 contains 16 residues. Germline CDR1 reads LGHDT; CDR2 reads YNNKEL (reference sequence). V was cut by 3 bases and J by 1 base, with 16 bases left in between.

This clone occurred once. The J gene is TRBJ1-2, the V gene TRBV6-5; D perhaps matches TRBD1 (5 bases). This CDR3 region has 15 residues. Trimming removed 7 bases at V and 7 bases at J, with 22 bases between. Germline V CDR1 and CDR2: MNHEY, SVGAGI. The CDR3 nucleotides are TGTGCCAGCACTAAGGGGACTACCCCGCGTGGTGGCTACACCTTC. Its translation: CASTKGTTPRGGYTF.

The chain carries TRBV18 and TRBJ2-3; 11 bases are shared with TRBD2. Germline-derived CDR1 and CDR2 are KGHSH and LQKENI. The CDR3 length is 16 residues. The V segment lost 6 bases and the J segment 3 bases; nucleotides outside the gene matches: 8. The CDR3: CASSPTLAGATDTQYF. The CDR3 DNA follows: TGTGCCAGCTCCCCAACACTAGCGGGGGCTACAGATACGCAGTATTTT.

The CDR3 DNA reads as TGTGCCAGCAGCGTAGCTCCGACAGGGCACAATGAGCAGTTCTTC. Amino acid sequence: CASSVAPTGHNEQFF. The chain uses TRBV9 and TRBJ2-1, with 7 bases matching TRBD1. Unmatched junction bases numbered 5, after V lost 0 bases and J lost 5 bases. The CDR3 runs to 15 residues. CDR1 and CDR2 (germline): SGDLS, YYNGEE.

The rearrangement links TRBV29-1 to TRBJ1-1; weak D call: TRBD1 (5 bases). V lost 4 bases to trimming and J lost 6 bases, with 12 bases between them. The CDR3 is 12 residues long. Germline CDR1 and CDR2: SQVTM and ANQGSEA. CDR3 amino acids: CSVAPGGAEAFF. CDR3 nucleotides: TGCAGCGTTGCCCCGGGGGGAGCTGAAGCTTTCTTT.

The chain recombines TRBV28 with TRBJ2-2, with TRBD2 identical over 7 bases. Germline values: CDR1 MDHEN, CDR2 SYDVKM. The V and J ends lost 4 bases and 0 bases, in that order; junction bases with no gene match: 5. The CDR3 consists of 16 residues. The CDR3: CASSWRGSSNTGELFF. CDR3 DNA: TGTGCCAGCAGTTGGCGGGGGTCCTCGAACACCGGGGAGCTGTTTTTT.

This clone was detected a few times. The chain is built from TRBV6-1 and TRBJ2-7; TRBD1 is a possible D gene (6 bases). From germline, CDR1 is MNHNS and CDR2 SASEGT. V dropped 1 base and J dropped 3 bases, with 10 bases sitting between them. CDR3 length equals 14 residues. CDR3 protein: CASSEGGQLYEQYV. The CDR3 region has the DNA TGTGCCAGCAGTGAAGGCGGACAGCTCTACGAGCAGTACGTC.

The V gene is TRBV28, the J gene TRBJ1-4, with D tentatively TRBD1 (6 bases). This CDR3 is 15 amino acids long. CDR1 and CDR2 from the germline V gene are MDHEN and SYDVKM. V was shortened by 1 base and J by 8 bases, with 14 bases between the two germline ends. In DNA, the CDR3 is TGTGCCAGCAGTTTATTTCAGGGGCCGGGAGAAAAACTGTTTTTT. This translates into CASSLFQGPGEKLFF.

J is TRBJ1-6 and V is TRBV27; the D is unclear. V lost 6 bases and J lost 8, with 11 bases in between. CDR1 MNHEY and CDR2 SMNVEV come from the germline V gene (reference sequence). This CDR3 contains 13 residues. The CDR3 sequence: CASRRGGDSPLHF. The CDR3 DNA is TGTGCCAGCAGGCGGGGAGGAGATTCACCCCTCCACTTT.

This rearrangement joins TRBV27 to TRBJ2-1; 8 bases align to TRBD1. Germline lookup yields CDR1 MNHEY and CDR2 SMNVEV (reference sequence). J lost 6 bases, V lost 3 bases, and 10 bases had no gene match. This CDR3 region has 16 residues. CDR3 amino acids: CASSFLGTGVPNEQFF. CDR3 DNA: TGTGCCAGCAGTTTCCTCGGGACAGGTGTCCCCAATGAGCAGTTCTTC.

This clone turned up a few times. V is TRBV4-1 and J is TRBJ1-3; D not resolved. CDR1 MGHRA and CDR2 YSYEKL come from the germline V gene. Trimming removed 1 base at V and 0 bases at J, with 4 bases between. CDR3 size: 14 residues. CDR3 bases: TGCGCCAGCAGCCAAGTCGGCTCTGGAAACACCATATATTTT. Translating gives CASSQVGSGNTIYF.

The genes are TRBV14 and TRBJ2-5; 14 bases align to TRBD2. CDR1 is SGHDN and CDR2 is FVKESK in the germline V gene. The CDR3 is made up of 15 amino acids. Trimming cost V 4 bases and J 5 bases; bases outside gene matches: 3. The CDR3 DNA is TGTGCCAGCAGCCCGGGACTAGCGGGAGTCGAGACCCAGTACTTC. It is translated as CASSPGLAGVETQYF.

The chain couples TRBV5-1 to TRBJ1-4; 8 nucleotides match TRBD1. The CDR3 consists of 15 residues. The germline V gene encodes CDR1 SGHRS and CDR2 YFSETQ. With 5 bases clipped from V and 3 bases from J, the junction kept 6 bases outside the gene matches. CDR3 protein: CASSQTGAANEKLFF. As DNA, the CDR3 is TGCGCCAGCAGTCAGACAGGGGCAGCTAATGAAAAACTGTTTTTT.

This clone was picked up many times. The genes are TRBV4-1 and TRBJ1-3, with D possibly being TRBD1 (5 bases). Germline values: CDR1 MGHRA, CDR2 YSYEKL. Trimming cost V 3 bases and J 3 bases, with 12 bases left between them. The CDR3 is 15 residues long. The CDR3 region has the DNA TGCGCCAGCAGCCACCATTCAGGGTATGGAAACACCATATATTTT. This translates into CASSHHSGYGNTIYF.

The V gene is TRBV7-8, the J gene TRBJ2-7; D is perhaps TRBD2 (5 bases). The CDR3 is 14 amino acids. Deletions cut 1 base from V and 3 bases from J, with 10 bases between. Germline lookup yields CDR1 SGHVS and CDR2 FQNEAQ. The CDR3 nucleotides are TGTGCCAGCAGCTTAGGAGGGCAGTTCTACGAGCAGTACTTC. Residues: CASSLGGQFYEQYF.

This clone was counted a few times. The chain employs TRBV18 and TRBJ2-5; possible D gene TRBD2, 5 bases. Trimming took 0 bases from V and 2 from J, leaving 7 bases between them. The germline V gene encodes CDR1 KGHSH and CDR2 LQKENI. The CDR3 consists of 14 residues. The CDR3 bases are TGTGCCAGCTCACCACCAGGGAGACAAGAGACCCAGTACTTC. This codes for CASSPPGRQETQYF. The full variable domain, its missing parts supplied by reference TRBV18 and TRBJ2-5, is NAGVMQNPRHLVRRRGQEARLRCSPMKGHSHVYWYRQLPEEGLKFMVYLQKENIIDESGMPKERFSAEFPKEGPSILRIQQVVRGDSAAYFCASSPPGRQETQYFGPGTRLLVL.

The chain is built from TRBV12-3 or TRBV12-4 and TRBJ2-2; no firm D call. There are 13 residues in the CDR3. Trimming stripped 5 bases from V and 1 base from J, with 5 bases between. The CDR3 DNA is TGTGCCAGCAGTCCTGTGAACACCGGGGAGCTGTTTTTT. This codes for CASSPVNTGELFF.

The chain joins TRBV3-1 (or the pseudogene TRBV3-2) to TRBJ2-1, with unresolved D. V shed 1 base and J shed 7 bases, with 11 bases lying between them. The CDR3 is 14 residues long. Germline CDR1 and CDR2: LGHDT and YNNKEL (reference sequence). CDR3 in DNA: TGTGCCAGCAGCCAAGGTAGGCAGACTAATGAGCAGTTCTTC. The encoded protein is CASSQGRQTNEQFF.

The chain has TRBV12-5 and TRBJ2-3; the D gene is possibly TRBD1 (5 bases). V gave up 6 bases and J gave up 2 bases, with 9 bases separating them. In germline, CDR1 is LGHNT, CDR2 FRNRAP. This CDR3 contains 13 residues. The CDR3 region is CASGRQYTDTQYF. The CDR3 nucleotides read TGTGCTAGTGGGCGACAGTACACAGATACGCAGTATTTT.

The CDR3 DNA reads as TGTGCCAGCTCCCCAACTCCGGACAGGACCTATGGCTACACCTTC. Protein sequence: CASSPTPDRTYGYTF. The chain has TRBV18 and TRBJ1-2; 7 bases map to TRBD1. After removal of 6 bases from V and 4 bases from J, the junction contained 11 bases not matched to a gene. The CDR3 covers 15 residues. CDR1 and CDR2 (germline): KGHSH, LQKENI.